Reported below is one T cell receptor beta chain. Its cognate antigen is unknown. The study profiled TCR beta VDJ and CDR3 using genomic DNA as template. TCRdb analysed the reads with MiXCR anew, one entry per CDR3 protein. The table shows approximately 380,000 distinct CDR3 sequences, with just under 70% occurring only once. This specimen belongs to a study of CD8+CD57+ T cells in acquired aplastic anemia. About the study: Quantities of DNA derived from sorted CD4+ and CD8+ cells averaged about 3.2 ug. Study outcomes and limitations: Sharing between patients and controls was observed for roughly 30 CD8+ CDR3 sequences.

V was clipped by 6 bases and J by 19 bases, with 28 bases between them. This CDR3 contains 15 residues. The specimen was sorted CD4+, CD8+, or CD8+CD57+ T cells (not recorded which) from PBMCs. The chain uses TRBV12-3 or TRBV12-4 and TRBJ2-6, with D tentatively TRBD1 (5 bases). This TCR was sampled from a human donor in good health, serving as a control. The CDR3 here is CASRCKDSGANVHTF. The CDR3 DNA is TGTGCCAGCAGATGCAAAGACTCTGGGGCCAACGTCCACACTTTC.